The clone carrying this TCR beta chain was detected a few times. This entry comes from a study of blood T cell repertoires in COVID-19. In the original workflow: Using reference gene primer amplification, nucleated cell counts were estimated. Libraries were prepared by immunoSEQ multiplex PCR; TCRdb keeps only in-frame clonotypes and omits some of them. That table furnishes V, J and clone size, whereas the DNA furnished D and trimming. The sample lists 200,000 or so clones; roughly 80% were seen once. The CDR3 runs to 14 residues. V was trimmed by 4 bases and J by 6 bases, leaving 16 bases between them. Germline V gene data show CDR1 as MGHRA and CDR2 as YSYEKL.

The V call is TRBV4-1, the J call TRBJ2-7, with D perhaps TRBD2 (6 bases). Sequencing used PBMCs or T cells enriched from blood (not recorded which). The receptor was isolated from a man aged 35 to 55 who had recovered from COVID-19. The CDR3 nucleotides are TGCGCCAGCAGCCCCCAGTGGGGGGACTCCGAGCAGTACTTC. Translating it yields CASSPQWGDSEQYF.